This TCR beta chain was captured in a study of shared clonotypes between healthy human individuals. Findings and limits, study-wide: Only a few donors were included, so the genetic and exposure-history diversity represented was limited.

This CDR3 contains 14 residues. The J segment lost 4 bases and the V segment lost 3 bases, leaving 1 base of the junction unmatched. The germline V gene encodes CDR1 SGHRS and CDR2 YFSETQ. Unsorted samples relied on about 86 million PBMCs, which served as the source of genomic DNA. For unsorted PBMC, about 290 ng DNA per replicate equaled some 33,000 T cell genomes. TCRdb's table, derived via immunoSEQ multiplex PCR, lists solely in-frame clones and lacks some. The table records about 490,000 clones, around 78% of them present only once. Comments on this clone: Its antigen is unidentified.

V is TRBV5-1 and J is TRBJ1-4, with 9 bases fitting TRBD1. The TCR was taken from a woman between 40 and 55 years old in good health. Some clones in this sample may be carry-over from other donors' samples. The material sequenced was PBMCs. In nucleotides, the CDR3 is TGCGCCAGCAGCTCGGGACAGGGTAATGAAAAACTGTTTTTT. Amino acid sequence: CASSSGQGNEKLFF.